The rows below give T cell receptor beta chains drawn from one sample of a study of T cells in Graves' hyperthyroidism and ophthalmopathy. TCRdb re-analysed the multiplex PCR reads in MiXCR, keeping a single row per CDR3 protein. The sample comprises some 760,000 distinct CDR3 sequences, around 13% of which are singletons, and roughly 10% rests with the top ten. Sequencing used blood. The receptors come from a woman younger than 35 with Graves' hyperthyroidism. Each CDR3 is given without its conserved first and last residue. The D gene is left open where the match is weak. Only some rows state a clone size, as once, few, many or a class for expanded clones.

j_gene: TRBJ2-2
d_gene: TRBD2
v_gene: TRBV5-1
len: 16
abundance: NA
CDR3aa: ASSDGTSGRGDTGELF

j_gene: TRBJ2-5
d_gene: TRBD2
v_gene: TRBV7-7
len: 13
abundance: NA
CDR3aa: ASSFSTSVKETQY

j_gene: TRBJ2-1
d_gene: NA
v_gene: TRBV5-1
len: 13
abundance: NA
CDR3aa: ASSLWGERDNEQF

j_gene: TRBJ2-7
d_gene: TRBD1
v_gene: TRBV4-2
len: 14
abundance: few
CDR3aa: ASSQATGGGSYEQY

j_gene: TRBJ2-7
d_gene: NA
v_gene: TRBV4-1
len: 12
abundance: NA
CDR3aa: ASSQGPSSYEQY

j_gene: TRBJ2-7
d_gene: TRBD2
v_gene: TRBV19
len: 13
abundance: NA
CDR3aa: ASASTSAGGYEQY

j_gene: TRBJ2-7
d_gene: TRBD2
v_gene: TRBV4-3
len: 14
abundance: NA
CDR3aa: ASSQERTSADYEQY

j_gene: TRBJ2-7
d_gene: TRBD2
v_gene: TRBV11-2
len: 12
abundance: NA
CDR3aa: ASSQVGGRQEQY

j_gene: TRBJ2-3
d_gene: NA
v_gene: TRBV5-5
len: 12
abundance: NA
CDR3aa: ASSLMIGTDTQY

j_gene: TRBJ2-5
d_gene: TRBD1
v_gene: TRBV12-3/TRBV12-4
len: 13
abundance: many
CDR3aa: ASSPRTGGRETQY

j_gene: TRBJ2-7
d_gene: TRBD1
v_gene: TRBV18
len: 14
abundance: NA
CDR3aa: ASSSLGQGSTYEQY

j_gene: TRBJ2-7
d_gene: TRBD1
v_gene: TRBV2
len: 15
abundance: NA
CDR3aa: ASSLLRLQGARDEQY

j_gene: TRBJ2-7
d_gene: NA
v_gene: TRBV6-1
len: 13
abundance: NA
CDR3aa: ASSLLLSSSYEQY

j_gene: TRBJ1-1
d_gene: NA
v_gene: TRBV5-1
len: 12
abundance: many
CDR3aa: ASSLVHPNTEAF

j_gene: TRBJ2-1
d_gene: NA
v_gene: TRBV2
len: 12
abundance: few
CDR3aa: ASNHRETHNEQF

j_gene: TRBJ2-4
d_gene: NA
v_gene: TRBV5-1
len: 15
abundance: NA
CDR3aa: ASSLGQFLRAKNIQY

j_gene: TRBJ2-1
d_gene: TRBD1
v_gene: TRBV7-8
len: 14
abundance: many
CDR3aa: ASSLVWDRGGNEQF

j_gene: TRBJ2-1
d_gene: TRBD2
v_gene: TRBV5-1
len: 13
abundance: NA
CDR3aa: ASRSTSENYNEQF

j_gene: TRBJ2-7
d_gene: NA
v_gene: TRBV11-1
len: 13
abundance: NA
CDR3aa: ASHSGGGHNYEQY

j_gene: TRBJ2-2
d_gene: TRBD2
v_gene: TRBV10-3
len: 14
abundance: NA
CDR3aa: AISDPGLKHPGELF

j_gene: TRBJ2-7
d_gene: TRBD2
v_gene: TRBV7-9
len: 13
abundance: many
CDR3aa: ASSPGRVTSYEQY

j_gene: TRBJ1-1
d_gene: NA
v_gene: TRBV7-9
len: 15
abundance: NA
CDR3aa: ASSLIRDTYLNTEAF

j_gene: TRBJ2-1
d_gene: NA
v_gene: TRBV5-1
len: 13
abundance: NA
CDR3aa: ASSTDGDGYNEQF

j_gene: TRBJ1-1
d_gene: NA
v_gene: TRBV7-9
len: 11
abundance: NA
CDR3aa: ASSQRGDAEAF

j_gene: TRBJ2-1
d_gene: TRBD2
v_gene: TRBV11-2
len: 13
abundance: many
CDR3aa: ASSLDGVTGGRQF

j_gene: TRBJ1-2
d_gene: NA
v_gene: TRBV6-6
len: 12
abundance: NA
CDR3aa: ASSYSSAGDGYT